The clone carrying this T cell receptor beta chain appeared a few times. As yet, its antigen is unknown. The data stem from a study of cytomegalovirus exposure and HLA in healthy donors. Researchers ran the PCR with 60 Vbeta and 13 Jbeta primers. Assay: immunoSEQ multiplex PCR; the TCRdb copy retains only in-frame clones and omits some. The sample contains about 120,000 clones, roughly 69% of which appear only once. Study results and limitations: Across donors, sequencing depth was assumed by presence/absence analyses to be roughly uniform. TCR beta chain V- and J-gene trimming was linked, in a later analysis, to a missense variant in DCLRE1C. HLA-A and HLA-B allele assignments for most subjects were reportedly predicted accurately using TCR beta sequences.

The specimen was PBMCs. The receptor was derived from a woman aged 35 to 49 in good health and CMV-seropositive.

CDR3 in DNA: TGTGCCAGCAGACGCCGACAGGGTCCCAACTCCTACGAGCAGTACTTC. It codes for CASRRRQGPNSYEQYF. V usage is TRBV7-2 and J usage is TRBJ2-7; 7 bases match TRBD1. CDR3 size: 16 residues. V lost 6 bases, J lost 0 bases, and 11 bases stayed unmatched. Germline-derived CDR1 and CDR2 are SGHTA and FQGNSA.